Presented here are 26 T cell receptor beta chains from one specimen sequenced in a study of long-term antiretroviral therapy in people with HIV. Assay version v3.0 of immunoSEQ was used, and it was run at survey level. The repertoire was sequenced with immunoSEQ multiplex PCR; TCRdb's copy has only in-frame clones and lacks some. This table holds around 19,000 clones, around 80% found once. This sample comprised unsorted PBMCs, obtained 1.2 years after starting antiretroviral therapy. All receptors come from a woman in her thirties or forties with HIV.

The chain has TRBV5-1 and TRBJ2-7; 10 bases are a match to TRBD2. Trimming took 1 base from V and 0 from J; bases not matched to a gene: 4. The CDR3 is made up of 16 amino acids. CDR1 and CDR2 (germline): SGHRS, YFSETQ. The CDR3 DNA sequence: TGCGCCAGCAGCTTGTCCGGGACTAGCGCCTCCTACGAGCAGTACTTC. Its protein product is CASSLSGTSASYEQYF.

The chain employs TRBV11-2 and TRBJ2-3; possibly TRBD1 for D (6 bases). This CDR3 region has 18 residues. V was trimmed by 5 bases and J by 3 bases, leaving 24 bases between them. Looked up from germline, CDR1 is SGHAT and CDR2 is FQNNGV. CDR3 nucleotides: TGTGCCAGCAGCCTCCCCCCAGGGCAGGGGTATGGGACAGATACGCAGTATTTT. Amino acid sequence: CASSLPPGQGYGTDTQYF. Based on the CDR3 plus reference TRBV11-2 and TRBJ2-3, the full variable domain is EAGVAQSPRYKIIEKRQSVAFWCNPISGHATLYWYQQILGQGPKLLIQFQNNGVVDDSQLPKDRFSAERLKGVDSTLKIQPAKLEDSAVYLCASSLPPGQGYGTDTQYFGPGTRLTVL.

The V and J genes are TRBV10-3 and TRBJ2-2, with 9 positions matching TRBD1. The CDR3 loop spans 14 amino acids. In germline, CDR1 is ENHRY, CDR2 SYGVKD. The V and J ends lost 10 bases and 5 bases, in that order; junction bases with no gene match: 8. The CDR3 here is CATGDRVRTGELFF. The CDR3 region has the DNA TGTGCCACCGGGGACAGGGTGAGGACCGGGGAGCTGTTTTTT.

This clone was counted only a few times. CDR3 coding DNA: TGTGCCTGGAGTGTCCCCTCAGGACGTGGCTACACCTTC. Translating it yields CAWSVPSGRGYTF. The chain employs TRBV30 and TRBJ1-2; D is ambiguous. Germline values: CDR1 GTSNPN, CDR2 SVGIG (reference sequence). The CDR3 loop spans 13 amino acids. Trimming shortened V by 0 bases and J by 7 bases, and 12 bases separated the two germline ends. The complete variable domain, with remaining parts taken from reference TRBV30 and TRBJ1-2, reads SQTIHQWPATLVQPVGSPLSLECTVEGTSNPNLYWYRQAAGRGLQLLFYSVGIGQISSEVPQNLSASRPQDRQFILSSKKLLLSDSGFYLCAWSVPSGRGYTFGSGTRLTVV.

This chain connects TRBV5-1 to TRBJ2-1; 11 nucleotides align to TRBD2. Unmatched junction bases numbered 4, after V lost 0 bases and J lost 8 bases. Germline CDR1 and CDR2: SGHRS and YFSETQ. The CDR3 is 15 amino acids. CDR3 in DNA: TGCGCCAGCAGCTTGGAACCGGGACTAGCGGATGAGCAGTTCTTC. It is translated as CASSLEPGLADEQFF.

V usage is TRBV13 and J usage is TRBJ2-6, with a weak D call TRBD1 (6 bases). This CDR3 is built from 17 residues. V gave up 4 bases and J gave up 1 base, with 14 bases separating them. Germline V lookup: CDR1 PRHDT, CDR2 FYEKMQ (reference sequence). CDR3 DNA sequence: TGTGCCAGCAGCTCCCCGGGACATCGTTCTGGGGCCAACGTCCTGACTTTC. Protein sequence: CASSSPGHRSGANVLTF.

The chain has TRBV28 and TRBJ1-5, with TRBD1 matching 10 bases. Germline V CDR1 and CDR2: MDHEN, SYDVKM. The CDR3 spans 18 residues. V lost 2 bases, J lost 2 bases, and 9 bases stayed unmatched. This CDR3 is CASSLGRSGTGGNQPQHF. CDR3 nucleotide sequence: TGTGCCAGCAGTTTAGGTAGGTCCGGGACAGGGGGCAATCAGCCCCAGCATTTT.

The CDR3 DNA sequence: TGTGCCAGCATGCAAGGGCCCCGGCCCACAGATACGCAGTATTTT. It yields the protein CASMQGPRPTDTQYF. The rearrangement joins TRBV27 to TRBJ2-3; D ambiguous. Germline V gene sequence: CDR1 MNHEY, CDR2 SMNVEV (reference sequence). This CDR3 is 15 amino acids long. V lost 7 bases and J lost 2, with 16 bases in between.

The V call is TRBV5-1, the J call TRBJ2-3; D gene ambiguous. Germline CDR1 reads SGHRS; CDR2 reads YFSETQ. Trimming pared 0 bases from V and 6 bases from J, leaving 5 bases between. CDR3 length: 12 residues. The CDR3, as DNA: TGCGCCAGCAGCTTGGGGGCTGATACGCAGTATTTT. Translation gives CASSLGADTQYF.

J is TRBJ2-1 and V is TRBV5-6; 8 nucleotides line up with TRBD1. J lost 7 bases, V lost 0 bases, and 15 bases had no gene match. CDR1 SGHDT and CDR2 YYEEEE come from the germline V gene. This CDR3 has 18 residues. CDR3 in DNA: TGTGCCAGCAGCTTGGGGGGGACAGGACTCTATCTAGGGAATGAGCAGTTCTTC. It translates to CASSLGGTGLYLGNEQFF.

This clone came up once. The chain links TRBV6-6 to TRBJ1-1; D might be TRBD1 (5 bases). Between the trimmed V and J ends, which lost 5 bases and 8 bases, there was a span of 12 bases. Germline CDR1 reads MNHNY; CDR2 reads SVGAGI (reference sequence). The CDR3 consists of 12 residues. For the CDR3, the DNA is TGTGCCAGCAGTCCCAGGGAGGGCGAAGCTTTCTTT. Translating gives CASSPREGEAFF.

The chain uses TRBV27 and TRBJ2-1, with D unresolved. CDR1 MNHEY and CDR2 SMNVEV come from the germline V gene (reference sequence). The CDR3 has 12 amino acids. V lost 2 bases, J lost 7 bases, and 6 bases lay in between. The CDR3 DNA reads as TGTGCCAGCAGTTTACCCGGGAATGAGCAGTTCTTC. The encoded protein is CASSLPGNEQFF.

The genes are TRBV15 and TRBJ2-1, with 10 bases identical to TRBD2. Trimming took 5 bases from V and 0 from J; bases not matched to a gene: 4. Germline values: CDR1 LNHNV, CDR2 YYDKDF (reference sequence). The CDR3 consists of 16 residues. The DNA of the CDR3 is TGTGCCACCAGCCCGGGACTAGCGTACTCCTACAATGAGCAGTTCTTC. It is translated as CATSPGLAYSYNEQFF.

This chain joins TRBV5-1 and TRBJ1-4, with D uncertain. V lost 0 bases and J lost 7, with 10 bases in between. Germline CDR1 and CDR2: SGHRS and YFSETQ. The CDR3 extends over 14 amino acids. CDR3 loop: CASSLGGKPEKLFF. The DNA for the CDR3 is TGCGCCAGCAGCTTGGGCGGGAAACCTGAAAAACTGTTTTTT. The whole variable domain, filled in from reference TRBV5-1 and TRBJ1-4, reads KAGVTQTPRYLIKTRGQQVTLSCSPISGHRSVSWYQQTPGQGLQFLFEYFSETQRNKGNFPGRFSGRQFSNSRSEMNVSTLELGDSALYLCASSLGGKPEKLFFGSGTQLSVL.

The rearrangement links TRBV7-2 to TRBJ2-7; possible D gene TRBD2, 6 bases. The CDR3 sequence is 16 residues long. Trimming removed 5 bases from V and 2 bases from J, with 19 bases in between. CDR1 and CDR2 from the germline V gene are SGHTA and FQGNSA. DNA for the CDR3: TGTGCCAGCAGCCTTGGGGGGAGTGTAGCGGCCTACGAGCAGTACTTC. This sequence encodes CASSLGGSVAAYEQYF.

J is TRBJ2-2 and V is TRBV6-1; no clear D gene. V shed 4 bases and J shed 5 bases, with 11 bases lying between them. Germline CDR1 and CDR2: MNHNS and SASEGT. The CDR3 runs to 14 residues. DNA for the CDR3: TGTGCCAGCAGTGCCTTCCACGGTACCGGGGAGCTGTTTTTT. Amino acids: CASSAFHGTGELFF.

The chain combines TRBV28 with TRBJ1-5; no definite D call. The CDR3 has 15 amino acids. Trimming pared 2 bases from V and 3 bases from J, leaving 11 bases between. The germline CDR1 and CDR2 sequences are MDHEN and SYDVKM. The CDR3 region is CASSLGDGLNQPQHF. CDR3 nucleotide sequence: TGTGCCAGCAGTTTAGGCGACGGACTCAATCAGCCCCAGCATTTT.

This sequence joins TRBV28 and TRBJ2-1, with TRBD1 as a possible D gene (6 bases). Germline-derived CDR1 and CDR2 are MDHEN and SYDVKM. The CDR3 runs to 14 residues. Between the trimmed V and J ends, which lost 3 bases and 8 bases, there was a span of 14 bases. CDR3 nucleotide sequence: TGTGCCAGCAGTTTCACAGGGTCGATGCATGAGCAGTTCTTC. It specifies CASSFTGSMHEQFF.

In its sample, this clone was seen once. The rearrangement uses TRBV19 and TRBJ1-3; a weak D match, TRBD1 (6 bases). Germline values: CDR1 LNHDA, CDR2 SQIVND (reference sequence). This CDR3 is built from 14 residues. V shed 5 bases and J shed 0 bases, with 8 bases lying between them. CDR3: CASSQGISGNTIYF. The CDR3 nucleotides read TGTGCCAGTAGTCAGGGGATCTCTGGAAACACCATATATTTT.

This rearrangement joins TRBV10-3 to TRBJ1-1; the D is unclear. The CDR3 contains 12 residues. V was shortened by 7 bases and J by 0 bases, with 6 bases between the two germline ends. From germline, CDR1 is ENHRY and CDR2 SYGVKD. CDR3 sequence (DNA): TGTGCCATCAATGGGGTGAACACTGAAGCTTTCTTT. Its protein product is CAINGVNTEAFF.

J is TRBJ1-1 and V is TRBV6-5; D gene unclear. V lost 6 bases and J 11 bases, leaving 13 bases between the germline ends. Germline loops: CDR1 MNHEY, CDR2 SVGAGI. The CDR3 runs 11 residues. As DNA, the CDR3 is TGTGCCAGCAGGGACCTTTACTCGGCTTTCTTT. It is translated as CASRDLYSAFF.

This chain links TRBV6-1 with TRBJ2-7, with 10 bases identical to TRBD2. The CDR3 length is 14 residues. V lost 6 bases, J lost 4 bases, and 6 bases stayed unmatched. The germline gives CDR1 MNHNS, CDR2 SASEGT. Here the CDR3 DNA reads TGTGCCAGCAGGAGGACTAGCGGATCTTACGAGCAGTACTTC. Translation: CASRRTSGSYEQYF.

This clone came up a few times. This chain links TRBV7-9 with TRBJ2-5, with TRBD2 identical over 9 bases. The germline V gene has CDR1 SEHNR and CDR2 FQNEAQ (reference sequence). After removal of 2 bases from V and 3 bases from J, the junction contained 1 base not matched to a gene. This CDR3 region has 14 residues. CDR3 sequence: CASSLLAGEETQYF. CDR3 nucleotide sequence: TGTGCCAGCAGCTTATTAGCGGGAGAAGAGACCCAGTACTTC.

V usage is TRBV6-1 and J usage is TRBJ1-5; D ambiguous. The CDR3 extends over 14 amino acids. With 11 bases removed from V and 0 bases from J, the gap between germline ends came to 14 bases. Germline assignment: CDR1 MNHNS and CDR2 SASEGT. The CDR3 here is CAGRGDYSNQPQHF. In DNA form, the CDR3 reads TGTGCCGGCCGGGGAGATTATAGCAATCAGCCCCAGCATTTT.

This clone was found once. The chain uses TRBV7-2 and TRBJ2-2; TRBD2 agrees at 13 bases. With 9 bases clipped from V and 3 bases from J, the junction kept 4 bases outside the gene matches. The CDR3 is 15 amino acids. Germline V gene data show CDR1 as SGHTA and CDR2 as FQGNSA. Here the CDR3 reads CASILAGGYTGELFF. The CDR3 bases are TGTGCCAGTATACTAGCGGGAGGGTACACCGGGGAGCTGTTTTTT.

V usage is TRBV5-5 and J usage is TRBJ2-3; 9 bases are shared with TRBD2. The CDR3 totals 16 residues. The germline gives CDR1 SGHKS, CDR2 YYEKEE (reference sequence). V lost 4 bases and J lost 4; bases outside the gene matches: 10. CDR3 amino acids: CASSSGASGDPDTQYF. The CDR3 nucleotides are TGTGCCAGCAGCAGCGGGGCTAGCGGGGACCCAGATACGCAGTATTTT.